A single sample gave rise to the 23 T cell receptor beta chains below, sequenced in a study of liver allograft versus peripheral blood T cells. About the study: Graft-liver T cell receptor repertoires were compared against recipient peripheral blood repertoires.

MiXCR was run by TCRdb on the reads, yielding one entry per CDR3 protein. The data hold about 1,900 distinct CDR3 sequences, with around 14% observed a single time. These receptors originate from a human patient who had a liver transplant. T cells may partly derive from the graft donor.

This clonotype was observed many times. The chain has TRBV11-2 and TRBJ2-3; 7 bases are shared with TRBD2. The germline CDR1 and CDR2 sequences are SGHAT and FQNNGV. Trimming removed 5 bases from V and 6 bases from J; junction bases left unmatched: 5. The CDR3 loop spans 13 amino acids. CDR3 protein: CASSHSGGDTQYF. The CDR3 region has the DNA TGTGCCAGCAGCCACTCCGGGGGGGATACGCAGTATTTT.

This clonotype is labeled large (0.1 to 1%). The V call is TRBV12-3 or TRBV12-4, the J call TRBJ1-5; 7 bases map to TRBD1. J was trimmed by 6 bases and V by 6 bases; bases with no gene match: 8. The CDR3 spans 14 residues. CDR3 in DNA: TGTGCCAGCAGCCTTGGACAGGCGGGTCAGCCCCAGCATTTT. Translating gives CASSLGQAGQPQHF.

This clonotype was counted only a few times. The V gene is TRBV20-1, the J gene TRBJ2-1, with 11 nucleotides matching TRBD2. The CDR3 spans 16 residues. The germline CDR1 and CDR2 sequences are DFQATT and SNEGSKA (reference sequence). V lost 0 bases and J lost 6; bases outside the gene matches: 7. The CDR3 here is CSARDLAGLAVNEQFF. The CDR3 DNA reads as TGCAGTGCTAGAGATCTCGCGGGACTAGCGGTCAATGAGCAGTTCTTC.

Relative to its sample, this clonotype is medium-sized. The genes are TRBV24-1 and TRBJ1-2, with D possibly TRBD1 on 6 matching bases. This CDR3 comprises 18 residues. The V gene's germline CDR1 is KGHDR and CDR2 SFDVKD. The V gene lost 7 bases and the J gene lost 3 bases, with 26 bases spanning the gap. In DNA form, the CDR3 reads TGTGCCACCAGATCGCCAGAGATGCAGGGGAGCCGGGACTATGGCTACACCTTC. Its translation: CATRSPEMQGSRDYGYTF.

This clonotype is judged medium-sized. CDR3 sequence reads: CASSYSRVDYTEAFF. CDR3 bases: TGTGCCAGCAGTTACTCGCGGGTGGATTACACTGAAGCTTTCTTT. V and J are TRBV6-5 and TRBJ1-1; D is uncertain. The CDR3 length is 15 residues. In germline, CDR1 is MNHEY, CDR2 SVGAGI. Trimming cost V 0 bases and J 3 bases, with 11 bases left between them.

Concerning this clonotype itself: A far bigger clonotype differs at one base, so this is likely a read error. V gene TRBV6-1 combines with J gene TRBJ2-1; 12 nucleotides line up with TRBD1. Looked up from germline, CDR1 is MNHNS and CDR2 is SASEGT. This CDR3 has 18 residues. This CDR3 reads CASSYEPGTGGGGYGNTF. The CDR3 bases are TGTGCCAGCAGTTACGAGCCCGGGACAGGGGGCGGGGGCTATGGCAACACCTTC.

By proportion, this clonotype is medium-sized. The V gene is TRBV7-9, the J gene TRBJ1-2, with TRBD1 identical over 9 bases. Germline CDR1 SEHNR, CDR2 FQNEAQ (reference sequence). The CDR3 has 17 amino acids. J was trimmed by 3 bases and V by 0 bases; bases with no gene match: 8. This chain's CDR3 is CASSLANRGRGYYGYTF. CDR3 nucleotides: TGTGCCAGCAGCTTAGCAAACAGGGGGCGCGGATACTATGGCTACACCTTC.

This clonotype qualifies as medium-sized (0.01 to 0.1%). The chain combines TRBV20-1 with TRBJ2-5, with 7 bases lining up with TRBD1. Germline trimming cut 1 base from V and 0 bases from J; bases unmatched to any gene: 8. The germline gives CDR1 DFQATT, CDR2 SNEGSKA (reference sequence). The CDR3 is 16 residues long. CDR3 protein: CSARAFEGANQETQYF. For the CDR3, the DNA is TGCAGTGCTAGAGCTTTCGAGGGGGCGAACCAAGAGACCCAGTACTTC.

By share, this clonotype ranks as medium-sized (0.01 to 0.1%). The chain uses TRBV19 and TRBJ1-1, with unresolved D. Germline V lookup: CDR1 LNHDA, CDR2 SQIVND (reference sequence). CDR3 length equals 14 residues. Trimming removed 1 base from V and 2 bases from J, with 8 bases in between. The CDR3 coding sequence is TGTGCCAGTAGTATAGTTAACAGTAACACTGAAGCTTTCTTT. Encoded protein: CASSIVNSNTEAFF.

Judged by abundance, this clonotype is medium-sized. The rearrangement joins TRBV27 to TRBJ2-1; 7 bases match TRBD2. This CDR3 has 15 amino acids. The germline V gene encodes CDR1 MNHEY and CDR2 SMNVEV (reference sequence). V shed 4 bases, J shed 0 bases, and the junction held 3 bases outside the gene matches. The CDR3 DNA reads TGTGCCAGCAGTTCGCGGGGGAACTCCTACAATGAGCAGTTCTTC. It encodes CASSSRGNSYNEQFF.

This clonotype is classed as medium-sized. This chain uses TRBV5-5 with TRBJ1-5; a possible D gene is TRBD1 (5 bases). Trimming stripped 1 base from V and 7 bases from J, with 15 bases between. This CDR3 is 15 amino acids long. Germline assignment: CDR1 SGHKS and CDR2 YYEKEE (reference sequence). DNA of the CDR3: TGTGCCAGCAGCTTGCGGGGGGGGGGTGTGCAGCCCCAGCATTTT. Its translation: CASSLRGGGVQPQHF. The whole variable domain, filled in from reference TRBV5-5 and TRBJ1-5, reads DAGVTQSPTHLIKTRGQQVTLRCSPISGHKSVSWYQQVLGQGPQFIFQYYEKEERGRGNFPDRFSARQFPNYSSELNVNALLLGDSALYLCASSLRGGGVQPQHFGDGTRLSIL.

By sample fraction, this clonotype is medium-sized. The rearrangement links TRBV20-1 to TRBJ1-1, with 12 nucleotides matching TRBD1. The CDR3 is 15 amino acids. Germline CDR1 is DFQATT and CDR2 is SNEGSKA (reference sequence). V lost 0 bases to trimming and J lost 4 bases; unmatched junction nucleotides: 3. The CDR3 bases are TGCAGTGCTAGAGATCCGGGACAGGGGGCCACTGAAGCTTTCTTT. As protein: CSARDPGQGATEAFF.

By sample share, this clonotype is medium-sized. V and J are TRBV19 and TRBJ2-3; 16 nucleotides line up with TRBD2. The CDR3 consists of 18 residues. Germline V CDR1 and CDR2: LNHDA, SQIVND (reference sequence). V trimming: 5 bases; J trimming: 6 bases; junction bases outside the gene matches: 11. Written as DNA, the CDR3 is TGTGCCAGTAGTCGGGGACTAGCGGGGGGGATGGGGGTGGATACGCAGTATTTT. It yields the protein CASSRGLAGGMGVDTQYF.

In this sample, this clonotype is medium-sized (0.01 to 0.1%). The V and J genes are TRBV20-1 and TRBJ1-5, with 8 bases matching TRBD1. This CDR3 region has 15 residues. Germline CDR1 and CDR2: DFQATT and SNEGSKA (reference sequence). V lost 3 bases to trimming and J lost 0 bases; unmatched junction nucleotides: 4. The DNA of the CDR3 is TGCAGTGCTAGTAAGACAGGGGATAGCAATCAGCCCCAGCATTTT. Encoded protein: CSASKTGDSNQPQHF.

This clonotype ranks as medium-sized. V and J are TRBV5-5 and TRBJ2-1; D not certain. The CDR3 runs 15 residues. CDR1 SGHKS and CDR2 YYEKEE come from the germline V gene (reference sequence). Trimming took off 0 bases at V and 2 bases at J, with 9 bases between the two ends. CDR3 loop: CASSLGIQTYNEQFF. The CDR3 DNA reads as TGTGCCAGCAGCTTGGGTATCCAGACCTACAATGAGCAGTTCTTC.

With regard to this clonotype: One base away lies a much larger clone, so this may be a sequencing read error. This chain uses TRBV20-1 with TRBJ2-7, with a tentative D call TRBD2 (6 bases). V lost 7 bases and J 0 bases, leaving 16 bases between the germline ends. Germline CDR1 and CDR2: DFQATT and SNEGSKA (reference sequence). CDR3 size: 14 residues. The CDR3 bases are TGCAGTGTCAAAGGGACTCTAAGCTCCTACGAGCAGTACTTC. This codes for CSVKGTLSSYEQYF.

About this clonotype itself: It is likely a read error: a sequence one base away is far more abundant. This sequence joins TRBV6-5 and TRBJ1-2; weak D call: TRBD1 (6 bases). Germline-derived CDR1 and CDR2 are MNHEY and SVGAGI. The CDR3 is made up of 14 amino acids. Trimming pared 8 bases from V and 0 bases from J, leaving 13 bases between. CDR3 amino acids: CASWGPPPNYGYTF. CDR3 in DNA: TGTGCCAGCTGGGGGCCACCTCCTAACTATGGCTACACCTTC.

Sample share makes this clonotype medium-sized. This sequence joins TRBV10-3 and TRBJ1-6; 9 bases are shared with TRBD1. Per the germline V gene, CDR1 is ENHRY and CDR2 is SYGVKD. This CDR3 region has 15 residues. Trimming removed 6 bases from V and 8 bases from J; junction bases left unmatched: 8. The CDR3 DNA sequence: TGTGCCATCAGGGAGGGGACAGGGAGGGATTCACCCCTCCACTTT. This sequence encodes CAIREGTGRDSPLHF.

The chain recombines TRBV2 with TRBJ1-1; D remains unclear. The germline V and J ends were trimmed by 1 base and 10 bases, with 10 bases remaining between them. The germline gives CDR1 SNHLY, CDR2 FYNNEI. CDR3 length equals 12 residues. The CDR3 sequence is CASSEGRPVAFF. CDR3 nucleotide sequence: TGTGCCAGCAGTGAAGGGAGGCCGGTAGCTTTCTTT. Together with reference TRBV2 and TRBJ1-1, the CDR3 gives the full variable domain: EPEVTQTPSHQVTQMGQEVILRCVPISNHLYFYWYRQILGQKVEFLVSFYNNEISEKSEIFDDQFSVERPDGSNFTLKIRSTKLEDSAMYFCASSEGRPVAFFGQGTRLTVV.

Sample share makes this clonotype medium-sized. The chain has TRBV12-3 or TRBV12-4 and TRBJ1-2; D possibly corresponds to TRBD1 (5 bases). V was pared by 4 bases and J by 2 bases, with 8 bases between. This CDR3 is 13 amino acids long. The CDR3 protein is CASSYPGNYGYTF. In nucleotides, the CDR3 is TGTGCCAGCAGTTACCCAGGGAACTATGGCTACACCTTC.

The chain joins TRBV7-6 to TRBJ1-1, with unresolved D. Germline CDR1 and CDR2: SGHVS and FNYEAQ. Trimming shortened V by 1 base and J by 3 bases, and 6 bases separated the two germline ends. The CDR3 runs to 13 residues. Here the CDR3 DNA reads TGTGCCAGCAGCTTAGGGGTTTACACTGAAGCTTTCTTT. This codes for CASSLGVYTEAFF.

Sample share makes this clonotype medium-sized. DNA of the CDR3: TGTGCCAGCATGATGGGAAATCAATACAATGAGCAGTTCTTC. Translation: CASMMGNQYNEQFF. The genes are TRBV6-2 or TRBV6-3 and TRBJ2-1; D unresolved. The CDR3 runs 14 residues. Deletions cut 7 bases from V and 4 bases from J, with 14 bases between. The germline gives CDR1 MNHEY, CDR2 SVGEGT.

This clonotype was detected many times. The V gene is TRBV7-3, the J gene TRBJ2-1, with 8 nucleotides matching TRBD2. V trimming: 4 bases; J trimming: 10 bases; junction bases outside the gene matches: 6. The CDR3 has 13 amino acids. CDR1 and CDR2 (germline): SGHTA, FQGTGA. DNA for the CDR3: TGTGCCAGCAGCTCCGGGAGGGGATTGGAGCAGTTCTTC. It encodes CASSSGRGLEQFF.